This TCR beta chain stems from a study of cytomegalovirus exposure and HLA in healthy donors. The wider study: Caucasian-associated ancestry cluster membership applied to about 77% of around 400 genotyped donors. General study findings and limits: Certain indistinguishable V segments, among them TRBV6-2 and TRBV6-3, were excluded. In a later analysis, CMV-associated beta chains were mostly HLA-associated, it appeared. Segments of the TCR beta V type were, in most cases, productive about 90% or about 30% of the time in an earlier analysis.

This clone was picked up one time. What it recognizes is unknown. This CDR3 is 15 amino acids long. V lost 1 base, J lost 7 bases, and 19 bases lay in between. The germline CDR1 and CDR2 sequences are SQVTM and ANQGSEA. It was with 60 Vbeta and 13 Jbeta primers that the PCR ran. This table comes from immunoSEQ multiplex PCR, and its TCRdb copy is limited to in-frame clones, with some not included. The profile shows around 100,000 clones, about 77% of them singletons. The TCR was taken from a woman in her late teens or twenties in good health and CMV-seropositive. The V and J genes are TRBV29-1 and TRBJ1-2, with D perhaps TRBD1 (5 bases). The sample was PBMCs. The CDR3 loop reads CSVEADWEEGLGYTF. Here the CDR3 DNA reads TGCAGCGTTGAAGCAGACTGGGAGGAGGGGCTTGGCTACACCTTC. The variable domain in full, completed from reference TRBV29-1 and TRBJ1-2, reads SAVISQKPSRDICQRGTSLTIQCQVDSQVTMMFWYRQQPGQSLTLIATANQGSEATYESGFVIDKFPISRPNLTFSTLTVSNMSPEDSSIYLCSVEADWEEGLGYTFGSGTRLTVV.